The present entry profiles one T cell receptor beta chain with its context. Its antigen is undetermined. The sample holds other DNA sequences that translate to the same CDR3. This sample was included in a study of cytomegalovirus exposure and HLA in healthy donors. Researchers ran the PCR with 60 Vbeta and 13 Jbeta primers. The protocol was immunoSEQ multiplex PCR, while the TCRdb copy is restricted to in-frame clones and leaves out a portion. This table holds around 200,000 clones, 75% to 90% found once. Study-wide results and limits: Reports indicate that TCR beta sequences accurately predicted the HLA-A and HLA-B alleles of most subjects.

The CDR3 totals 15 residues. Germline CDR1 is LNHDA and CDR2 is SQIVND (reference sequence). Trimming left V 5 bases short and J 0 bases short, with 13 bases between. The specimen was PBMCs. The rearrangement joins TRBV19 to TRBJ1-2; D not certain. This TCR was sampled from a woman in her twenties or thirties in good health and CMV-seronegative. The DNA of the CDR3 is TGTGCCAGTAGTGGAGGTTTCATGGCTAACTATGGCTACACCTTC. This codes for CASSGGFMANYGYTF. Complete variable domain (other parts from reference TRBV19 and TRBJ1-2): DGGITQSPKYLFRKEGQNVTLSCEQNLNHDAMYWYRQDPGQGLRLIYYSQIVNDFQKGDIAEGYSVSREKKESFPLTVTSAQKNPTAFYLCASSGGFMANYGYTFGSGTRLTVV.